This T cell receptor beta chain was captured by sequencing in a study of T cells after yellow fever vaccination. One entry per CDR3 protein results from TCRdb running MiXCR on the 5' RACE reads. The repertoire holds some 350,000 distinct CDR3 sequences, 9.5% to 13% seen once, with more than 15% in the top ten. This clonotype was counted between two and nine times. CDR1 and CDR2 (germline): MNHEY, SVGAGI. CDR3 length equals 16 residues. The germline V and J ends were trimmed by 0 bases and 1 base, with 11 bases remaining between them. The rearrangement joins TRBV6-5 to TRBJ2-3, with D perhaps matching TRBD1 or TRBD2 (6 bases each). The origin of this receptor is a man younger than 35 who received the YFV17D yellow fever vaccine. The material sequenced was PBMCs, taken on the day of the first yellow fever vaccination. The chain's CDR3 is CASSYSRGAGTDTQYF. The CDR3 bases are TGTGCCAGCAGTTACTCGAGGGGGGCGGGCACAGATACGCAGTATTTT.